This TCR beta chain is from a study of blood T cell repertoires in COVID-19. Profiling relied on immunoSEQ multiplex PCR, and the TCRdb table lists in-frame clones only, not all of them. The table has 65,000 to 85,000 clones, about four fifths seen once. This CDR3 comprises 15 residues. Germline loops: CDR1 KGHSH, CDR2 LQKENI. The trim removed 3 bases at V and 9 bases at J, leaving 2 bases unmatched. V is TRBV18 and J is TRBJ2-1; 16 nucleotides align to TRBD2. The TCR was taken from a woman aged 80 or older with active or convalescent COVID-19. Material: peripheral blood. CDR3 protein: CASSPGTSGRAEQFF. In nucleotides, the CDR3 is TGTGCCAGCTCACCTGGGACTAGCGGGAGGGCTGAGCAGTTCTTC. Combining the CDR3 with reference TRBV18 and TRBJ2-1 gives the whole variable domain NAGVMQNPRHLVRRRGQEARLRCSPMKGHSHVYWYRQLPEEGLKFMVYLQKENIIDESGMPKERFSAEFPKEGPSILRIQQVVRGDSAAYFCASSPGTSGRAEQFFGPGTRLTVL.